This paragraph reports one TCR beta chain. Its target is not known. Use of 60 Vbeta and 13 Jbeta primers characterized the PCR. TCRdb keeps only in-frame clones here, not all; method: immunoSEQ multiplex PCR. Of approximately 77,000 clones in the sample, 65% to 85% were seen once. This sample is drawn from a study of cytomegalovirus exposure and HLA in healthy donors. Study-level findings and limits: Most TCR sequences were rare, but some public TCRs occurred in many donors. Within an earlier analysis, most TCR beta V segments proved productive either about 87% or about 30% of the time. No immune exposure information besides CMV serostatus was available.

Each of the donors was a healthy bone marrow donor. This clonotype was sampled from a man aged 55 to 70 in good health and CMV-seropositive. Input material: PBMCs.

The CDR3 coding sequence is TGTGCCAGCAGCTTCCGGGACAGGGGTGGGGGGTCCTACGAGCAGTACTTC. Translating it yields CASSFRDRGGGSYEQYF. The chain links TRBV28 to TRBJ2-7, with 10 positions matching TRBD1. J was trimmed by 1 base and V by 6 bases; bases with no gene match: 12. From germline, CDR1 is MDHEN and CDR2 SYDVKM. The CDR3 is made up of 17 amino acids.